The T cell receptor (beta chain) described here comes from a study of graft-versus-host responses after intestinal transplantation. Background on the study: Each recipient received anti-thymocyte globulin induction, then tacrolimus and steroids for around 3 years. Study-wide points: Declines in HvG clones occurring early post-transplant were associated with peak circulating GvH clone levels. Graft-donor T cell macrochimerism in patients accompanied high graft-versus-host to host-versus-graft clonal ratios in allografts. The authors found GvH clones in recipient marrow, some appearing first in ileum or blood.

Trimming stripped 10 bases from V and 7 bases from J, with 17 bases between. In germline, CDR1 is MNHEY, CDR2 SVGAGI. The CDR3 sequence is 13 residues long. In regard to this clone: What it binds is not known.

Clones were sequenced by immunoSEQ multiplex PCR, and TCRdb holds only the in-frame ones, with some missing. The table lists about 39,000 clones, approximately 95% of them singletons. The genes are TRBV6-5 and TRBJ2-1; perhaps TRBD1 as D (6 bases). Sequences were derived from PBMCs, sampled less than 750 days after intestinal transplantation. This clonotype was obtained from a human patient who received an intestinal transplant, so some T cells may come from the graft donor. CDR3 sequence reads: CATHRASGNEQFF. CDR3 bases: TGTGCCACGCACAGGGCCTCTGGGAATGAGCAGTTCTTC.